This TCR beta chain was recorded in a study of T-cell reconstitution after alpha-beta-depleted transplantation in children. Preparation of the TCRbeta library involved a method that used unique molecular identifiers. One entry per CDR3 protein, called by TCRdb with MiXCR from the PCR reads. The sample holds 530,000 or so distinct CDR3 sequences; roughly a quarter are singletons and the top ten take about 35%. This clonotype was seen a few times. There are 15 residues in the CDR3. Trimming took 1 base from V and 0 from J, leaving 8 bases between them. Germline values: CDR1 SGHTA, CDR2 FQGNSA. This chain joins TRBV7-2 and TRBJ2-3; TRBD2 is a possible D gene (5 bases). This specimen consisted of PBMCs, obtained before TCRalphabeta/CD19-depleted stem cell transplant. This sequence originates from a boy younger than two with Wiskott-Aldrich syndrome, due to receive a stem cell transplant. The CDR3 reads CASSLVTRSTDTQYF. The CDR3 bases are TGTGCCAGCAGCTTAGTAACTAGGAGCACAGATACGCAGTATTTT.